The rows below give T cell receptor beta chains drawn from one sample of a study of glioma-infiltrating T cells after dendritic cell vaccination. Assay used: immunoSEQ multiplex PCR; TCRdb lists only in-frame clones, some missing. The table records roughly 100,000 clones, 81% of them present only once. Sequenced here: blood, sampled before dendritic cell vaccination. The origin of the receptors is a human donor with glioblastoma. Each CDR3 is given with its conserved first and last residue. The order of the fields is J gene, V gene, D gene, CDR3 DNA, CDR3 protein. The D gene is left open where the match is weak.

TRBJ2-5,TRBV11-2,TRBD2,TGTGCCAGCAGCGGAGTAGTGGGACTAGCTGGTGAGACCCAGTACTTC,CASSGVVGLAGETQYF
TRBJ2-2,TRBV10-3,TRBD2,TGTGCCACTAGTAGCGGGGGGGCGTTCGGGGAGCTGTTTTTT,CATSSGGAFGELFF
TRBJ1-5,TRBV5-1,NA,TGCGCCAGCAGGACAGATAGCAATCAGCCCCAGCATTTT,CASRTDSNQPQHF
TRBJ1-2,TRBV5-1,NA,TGCGCCAGCAGCTTAGGAAACAGGGAGGGCGATGGCTACACCTTC,CASSLGNREGDGYTF
TRBJ1-3,TRBV5-1,NA,TGCGCCAGCAGCTTGACAGGAGTGGGCGGAAACACCATATATTTT,CASSLTGVGGNTIYF
TRBJ2-7,TRBV27,TRBD2,TGTGCCAGCAGTTTATTAGCGGGAGAGCTAGCCTACGAGCAGTACTTC,CASSLLAGELAYEQYF
TRBJ1-1,TRBV7-2,NA,TGTGCCAGCAGCCGACCGGGAGCCCACACTGAAGCTTTCTTT,CASSRPGAHTEAFF
TRBJ2-5,TRBV18,NA,TGTGCCAGCTCACCACCGGAGGGAGAGACCCAGTACTTC,CASSPPEGETQYF
TRBJ1-1,TRBV19,NA,TGTGCCAGCACCGGGGAGACTGAAGCTTTCTTT,CASTGETEAFF
TRBJ1-2,TRBV11-3,NA,TGTGCCAGCAGCCCGGAGGTGGGTGGCTACACCTTC,CASSPEVGGYTF
TRBJ2-7,TRBV4-2,NA,TGTGCCAGCAGCTATCGGACAGCCAGCTACGAGCAGTACTTC,CASSYRTASYEQYF
TRBJ2-3,TRBV11-3,TRBD1,TGTGCCAGCAGCCTCCACAGGGGCGAGGGAGATACGCAGTATTTT,CASSLHRGEGDTQYF